These 8 T cell receptor beta chains came from one sample sequenced in a study of blood T cells in healthy people across ages. Next came a second PCR, run for about 7 to 12 cycles, which used a sample-barcoded 5' primer along with a J-beta primer mix. TCRdb itself ran the 5' RACE reads through MiXCR, one entry per CDR3 protein. The table records some 860,000 distinct CDR3 sequences, just over 55% of them present only once. Specimen: blood. The receptors stem from a man aged 40-49 years in good health.

This chain's CDR3 is CASSSNAGPQETQYF. CDR3 DNA sequence: TGCGCCAGCAGCTCCAATGCCGGGCCTCAAGAGACCCAGTACTTC. This chain links TRBV5-1 with TRBJ2-5, with no clear D. The CDR3 is made up of 15 amino acids. V was trimmed by 3 bases and J by 2 bases, leaving 14 bases between them. CDR1 SGHRS and CDR2 YFSETQ come from the germline V gene. The whole variable domain, filled in from reference TRBV5-1 and TRBJ2-5, reads KAGVTQTPRYLIKTRGQQVTLSCSPISGHRSVSWYQQTPGQGLQFLFEYFSETQRNKGNFPGRFSGRQFSNSRSEMNVSTLELGDSALYLCASSSNAGPQETQYFGPGTRLLVL.

The V gene is TRBV20-1, the J gene TRBJ2-1, with TRBD1 matching over 8 bases. With the DNA end fitting TRBJ2-7 better, the J assignment may be wrong. In germline, CDR1 is DFQATT, CDR2 SNEGSKA (reference sequence). The length of the CDR3 is 15 residues. CDR3 bases: TGCAGTGCTAGAGTGGGGACAGGCTCCTACAATGAGCAGTACTTC. This sequence encodes CSARVGTGSYNEQYF.

Details on this clonotype: Because the CDR3's place on the DNA is in doubt, the DNA is left out and the CDR3 is given as listed by TCRdb. The CDR3 is CAGSVGQGATFF. The V and J genes are TRBV9 and TRBJ2-1; the table's TRBD1 call for D was not verified on the DNA. The germline V gene encodes CDR1 SGDLS and CDR2 YYNGEE. The CDR3 totals 12 residues, both ends included.

This chain links TRBV9 with TRBJ2-3; 15 bases map to TRBD2. Looked up from germline, CDR1 is SGDLS and CDR2 is YYNGEE. V shed 0 bases and J 0 bases; nucleotides not matched to a gene: 5. The CDR3 is 19 residues long. The CDR3 loop reads CASSVAGTSGGTSTDTQYF. Here the CDR3 DNA reads TGTGCCAGCAGCGTAGCTGGGACTAGCGGGGGGACTAGCACAGATACGCAGTATTTT.

V usage is TRBV2 and J usage is TRBJ2-5; D remains ambiguous. Trimming stripped 2 bases from V and 5 bases from J, with 6 bases between. CDR3 length: 12 amino acids. The germline V gene has CDR1 SNHLY and CDR2 FYNNEI. The CDR3 region has the DNA TGTGCCAGCAGTGAATCAGCGGAGACCCAGTACTTC. This codes for CASSESAETQYF.

The V gene is TRBV20-1, the J gene TRBJ1-1; 11 positions agree with TRBD1. V shed 4 bases, J shed 1 base, and the junction held 11 bases outside the gene matches. Looked up from germline, CDR1 is DFQATT and CDR2 is SNEGSKA (reference sequence). The CDR3 loop spans 17 amino acids. The CDR3 DNA reads as TGCAGTGCTACTAATTTTCCCGGGACAGGGGGGAACACTGAAGCTTTCTTT. Translating gives CSATNFPGTGGNTEAFF.

The chain has TRBV6-4 and TRBJ2-3, with TRBD2 as a possible D gene (6 bases). Germline lookup yields CDR1 MRHNA and CDR2 SNTAGT. V dropped 0 bases and J dropped 6 bases, with 13 bases sitting between them. The CDR3 contains 15 residues. In DNA, the CDR3 is TGTGCCAGCAGTGACTCGGGGGGAGTACCTGATACGCAGTATTTT. Translated: CASSDSGGVPDTQYF.

The chain carries TRBV2 and TRBJ1-1; TRBD1 matches 8 bases. This CDR3 has 14 residues. Germline assignment: CDR1 SNHLY and CDR2 FYNNEI. Trimming at V came to 6 bases and at J to 5 bases, leaving 8 bases not matched to a gene. CDR3 nucleotides: TGTGCCAGCAGCGAACAGGGGGGAGGGACTGAAGCTTTCTTT. The encoded protein is CASSEQGGGTEAFF.